Shown below are 27 T cell receptor beta chains from a single sample sequenced in a study of OX40 agonist ivuxolimab in advanced cancers. The method behind the library was the immunoSEQ multiplex PCR assay. Held by TCRdb, this immuneACCESS table contains in-frame sequences only and omits some clones. Under half of the omission traces to an unresolved V gene where checked; the cause of the rest is unknown. Within this sample are approximately 49,000 clones, with 80% to 90% of them counted one time only. Approximately 1.7% of the sample is in the top ten clones. Sequenced here: CD4+ or CD8+ T cells sorted from blood, sampled in a trial of the OX40 agonist ivuxolimab. All receptors derive from an adult with an advanced solid tumor such as melanoma, head and neck, liver or kidney cancer.

The gene calls are TRBV30 and TRBJ1-5; D may be TRBD1 (5 bases). The germline gives CDR1 GTSNPN, CDR2 SVGIG (reference sequence). V was cut by 3 bases and J by 4 bases, with 10 bases left in between. CDR3 length: 13 amino acids. CDR3: CAWSRDENQPQHF. The CDR3 DNA reads as TGTGCCTGGAGCAGGGACGAAAATCAGCCCCAGCATTTT.

The J gene is TRBJ1-1, the V gene TRBV19, with 8 bases identical to TRBD1. The V gene's germline CDR1 is LNHDA and CDR2 SQIVND (reference sequence). The CDR3 is 18 amino acids. V was clipped by 7 bases and J by 0 bases; unmatched bases: 16. CDR3 protein: CASTSDRGGLALNTEAFF. The CDR3 DNA follows: TGTGCCAGTACCTCCGACAGGGGCGGCCTTGCTTTGAACACTGAAGCTTTCTTT.

This clone was picked up a small number of times. The rearrangement links TRBV27 to TRBJ2-1; a possible D gene is TRBD1 (5 bases). The ends were cut back, 5 bases at V and 7 bases at J, with 18 bases in the middle. Germline loops: CDR1 MNHEY, CDR2 SMNVEV (reference sequence). This CDR3 comprises 15 residues. DNA for the CDR3: TGTGCCAGCAGTCGTTCGACAGTCCGTGGGAATGAGCAGTTCTTC. It specifies CASSRSTVRGNEQFF.

The rearrangement joins TRBV6-1 to TRBJ1-3; maybe TRBD1 (5 bases). This CDR3 region has 15 residues. Per the germline V gene, CDR1 is MNHNS and CDR2 is SASEGT. The V gene lost 6 bases and the J gene lost 0 bases, with 12 bases spanning the gap. The CDR3 region has the DNA TGTGCCAGCAGGGATACAGGATTCTCTGGAAACACCATATATTTT. Its protein is CASRDTGFSGNTIYF.

The chain couples TRBV5-1 to TRBJ2-6; D not certain. V was pared by 0 bases and J by 0 bases, with 4 bases between. The length of the CDR3 is 15 residues. Germline V CDR1 and CDR2: SGHRS, YFSETQ. The CDR3: CASSLDLSGANVLTF. The CDR3 DNA follows: TGCGCCAGCAGCTTGGACCTCTCTGGGGCCAACGTCCTGACTTTC.

The chain carries TRBV9 and TRBJ2-1, with TRBD2 matching over 10 bases. Trimming took 1 base from V and 7 from J; bases not matched to a gene: 5. The CDR3 has 15 residues. From germline, CDR1 is SGDLS and CDR2 YYNGEE. CDR3 sequence: CASSVFSSGSNEQFF. The CDR3 nucleotides are TGTGCCAGCAGCGTATTCTCTAGCGGGAGTAATGAGCAGTTCTTC.

V is TRBV10-3 and J is TRBJ1-5, with D possibly matching TRBD1 (6 bases). The V end lost 11 bases, the J end lost 2 bases, and 13 bases lay between the germline ends. Germline values: CDR1 ENHRY, CDR2 SYGVKD. The CDR3 extends over 13 amino acids. The CDR3 here is CAAQGNRNQPQHF. The CDR3 nucleotides are TGTGCCGCGCAGGGGAACCGCAATCAGCCCCAGCATTTT.

The chain joins TRBV27 to TRBJ1-5, with 7 bases lining up with TRBD1. The length of the CDR3 is 17 residues. With V trimmed by 6 bases and J by 0 bases, 11 bases remained unmatched. Germline V CDR1 and CDR2: MNHEY, SMNVEV (reference sequence). This CDR3 is CASRSSSGQNSNQPQHF. The CDR3, as DNA: TGTGCCAGCAGGTCTAGTTCGGGACAGAATAGCAATCAGCCCCAGCATTTT.

The rearrangement uses TRBV10-3 and TRBJ1-1; the match to TRBD1 covers 7 bases. The CDR3 spans 14 residues. The J segment lost 1 base and the V segment lost 8 bases, leaving 7 bases of the junction unmatched. Germline V lookup: CDR1 ENHRY, CDR2 SYGVKD. In DNA form, the CDR3 reads TGTGCCATCTGGACAGGAATCGGGAACACTGAAGCTTTCTTT. This sequence encodes CAIWTGIGNTEAFF.

In nucleotides, the CDR3 is TGTGCCAGCACCCCGGGACTAGCGAACAATGAGCAGTTCTTC. Translating it yields CASTPGLANNEQFF. The chain recombines TRBV27 with TRBJ2-1; 10 bases line up with TRBD2. CDR3 length equals 14 residues. The V gene end was trimmed by 7 bases and the J gene end by 5 bases; junction bases not matched to a gene: 5. Germline CDR1 is MNHEY and CDR2 is SMNVEV (reference sequence).

V is TRBV7-6 and J is TRBJ1-4, with D perhaps matching TRBD1 (6 bases). Germline CDR1 is SGHVS and CDR2 is FNYEAQ. The CDR3 runs to 14 residues. V lost 0 bases, J lost 8 bases, and 10 bases lay in between. CDR3 loop: CASSLAWGGEKLFF. CDR3 DNA: TGTGCCAGCAGCTTAGCTTGGGGGGGCGAAAAACTGTTTTTT.

This chain connects TRBV5-1 to TRBJ2-5, with TRBD1 matching 8 bases. The germline CDR1 and CDR2 sequences are SGHRS and YFSETQ. The CDR3 is 15 residues long. J lost 2 bases, V lost 6 bases, and 9 bases had no gene match. The CDR3 bases are TGCGCCAGCAACCTGATTACAGGGGGTCAAGAGACCCAGTACTTC. Its protein is CASNLITGGQETQYF.

V and J are TRBV9 and TRBJ2-2; weak D call: TRBD1 (5 bases). V lost 4 bases and J 0 bases, leaving 13 bases between the germline ends. Germline CDR1 SGDLS, CDR2 YYNGEE. This CDR3 comprises 16 residues. The CDR3 nucleotides read TGTGCCAGCAGCCCACAAGTGGGGCCGAACACCGGGGAGCTGTTTTTT. Translating it yields CASSPQVGPNTGELFF. Full variable domain (rest looked up from reference TRBV9 and TRBJ2-2): DSGVTQTPKHLITATGQRVTLRCSPRSGDLSVYWYQQSLDQGLQFLIQYYNGEERAKGNILERFSAQQFPDLHSELNLSSLELGDSALYFCASSPQVGPNTGELFFGEGSRLTVL.

The CDR3 DNA sequence: TGCAGCGTTTTAAGCGGTAGAGAGGGGGAGCAGTTCTTC. Translating it yields CSVLSGREGEQFF. This chain links TRBV29-1 with TRBJ2-1; D is tentatively TRBD1 or TRBD2 (5 bases each). The CDR3 consists of 13 residues. Trimming cost V 5 bases and J 10 bases, with 18 bases left between them. Germline V gene sequence: CDR1 SQVTM, CDR2 ANQGSEA.

J is TRBJ1-3 and V is TRBV15; D not resolved. Germline CDR1 is LNHNV and CDR2 is YYDKDF (reference sequence). CDR3 length: 13 amino acids. Trimming cost V 0 bases and J 7 bases, with 7 bases left between them. The CDR3 sequence is CATSRDFRNTIYF. Here the CDR3 DNA reads TGTGCCACCAGCAGAGATTTCCGGAACACCATATATTTT.

The chain combines TRBV18 with TRBJ1-1, with D tentatively TRBD1 (6 bases). V was clipped by 2 bases and J by 1 base, with 8 bases between them. Germline V gene sequence: CDR1 KGHSH, CDR2 LQKENI. The CDR3 sequence is 14 residues long. The CDR3 DNA follows: TGTGCCAGCTCACCATCAGGGGCGAACACTGAAGCTTTCTTT. This translates into CASSPSGANTEAFF.

The chain joins TRBV9 to TRBJ2-1; no clear D gene. Germline V CDR1 and CDR2: SGDLS, YYNGEE. This CDR3 is built from 12 residues. Between the trimmed V and J ends, which lost 0 bases and 7 bases, there was a span of 5 bases. In DNA form, the CDR3 reads TGTGCCAGCAGCGTAGGGTGGAATGAGCAGTTCTTC. This sequence encodes CASSVGWNEQFF.

The rearrangement uses TRBV6-6 and TRBJ1-3; D gene ambiguous. Trimming pared 0 bases from V and 0 bases from J, leaving 6 bases between. The CDR3 totals 15 residues. CDR1 and CDR2 (germline): MNHNY, SVGAGI (reference sequence). CDR3 bases: TGTGCCAGCAGTTACTCGGCAGCCTCTGGAAACACCATATATTTT. It yields the protein CASSYSAASGNTIYF.

The chain combines TRBV6-5 with TRBJ1-1; D is undetermined. The V gene lost 2 bases and the J gene lost 2 bases, with 6 bases spanning the gap. The CDR3 covers 13 residues. Germline CDR1 reads MNHEY; CDR2 reads SVGAGI. The CDR3 nucleotides are TGTGCCAGCAGTTACCCCCCTAACACTGAAGCTTTCTTT. Translating it yields CASSYPPNTEAFF.

This chain joins TRBV19 and TRBJ2-3; perhaps TRBD1 as D (6 bases). Looked up from germline, CDR1 is LNHDA and CDR2 is SQIVND (reference sequence). The length of the CDR3 is 13 residues. The V gene lost 4 bases and the J gene lost 2 bases, with 7 bases spanning the gap. DNA for the CDR3: TGTGCCAGTAGTAGGGACAACACAGATACGCAGTATTTT. This sequence encodes CASSRDNTDTQYF. The whole variable domain, remainder taken from reference TRBV19 and TRBJ2-3, is DGGITQSPKYLFRKEGQNVTLSCEQNLNHDAMYWYRQDPGQGLRLIYYSQIVNDFQKGDIAEGYSVSREKKESFPLTVTSAQKNPTAFYLCASSRDNTDTQYFGPGTRLTVL.

V usage is TRBV5-1 and J usage is TRBJ1-4, with 10 nucleotides matching TRBD1. V lost 5 bases, J lost 7 bases, and 5 bases stayed unmatched. The CDR3 extends over 14 amino acids. CDR1 and CDR2 (germline): SGHRS, YFSETQ. CDR3 sequence: CASRPGQGTEKLFF. As DNA, the CDR3 is TGCGCCAGCAGGCCGGGACAGGGGACTGAAAAACTGTTTTTT.

CDR3 residues: CASSERDEGYTF. The CDR3 DNA follows: TGTGCCAGCAGTGAGAGAGACGAAGGCTACACCTTC. The chain links TRBV2 to TRBJ1-2; no reliable D call. The length of the CDR3 is 12 residues. V lost 3 bases and J lost 8, with 10 bases in between. Germline V gene lookup returns CDR1 SNHLY and CDR2 FYNNEI.

In this sample, this clone turned up a few times. V and J are TRBV6-1 and TRBJ2-5, with D hard to call. V was cut by 8 bases and J by 1 base, with 11 bases left in between. The CDR3 spans 13 residues. The germline V gene encodes CDR1 MNHNS and CDR2 SASEGT. The CDR3 DNA reads as TGTGCCAGCCACACGTACGTCCAAGAGACCCAGTACTTC. Its translation is CASHTYVQETQYF.

In its sample, this clone was seen once. This chain connects TRBV5-5 to TRBJ2-7; D ambiguous. Germline assignment: CDR1 SGHKS and CDR2 YYEKEE (reference sequence). CDR3 size: 13 residues. Trimming shortened V by 4 bases and J by 7 bases, and 15 bases separated the two germline ends. This CDR3 is CASSLDLFGEQYF. The CDR3 DNA sequence: TGTGCCAGCAGCCTCGACTTGTTCGGAGAGCAGTACTTC.

This sequence joins TRBV29-1 and TRBJ1-2; D is ambiguous. This CDR3 is 16 amino acids long. The V and J ends lost 5 bases and 7 bases respectively, with 26 bases between them. CDR1 and CDR2 (germline): SQVTM, ANQGSEA. As DNA, the CDR3 is TGCAGCGTTACCCACGGACCTCCTTCTCCGTATGCTGGCTACACCTTC. Protein product: CSVTHGPPSPYAGYTF.

CDR3 protein: CASSRGDVGTDTQYF. The CDR3 DNA reads as TGTGCCAGCAGCCGGGGGGACGTGGGCACAGATACGCAGTATTTT. The chain has TRBV5-5 and TRBJ2-3, with 7 bases lining up with TRBD2. The germline V gene has CDR1 SGHKS and CDR2 YYEKEE (reference sequence). The V and J ends lost 4 bases and 1 base, in that order; junction bases with no gene match: 6. The CDR3 is made up of 15 amino acids.

The rearrangement uses TRBV7-4 and TRBJ2-3, with a tentative D call TRBD2 (6 bases). Germline assignment: CDR1 SGHVT and CDR2 SQSDAQ. The CDR3 spans 15 residues. The germline V and J ends were trimmed by 0 bases and 10 bases, with 17 bases remaining between them. The chain's CDR3 is CASSLATWMGGAQYF. The CDR3 DNA reads TGTGCCAGCAGCTTAGCCACGTGGATGGGCGGGGCGCAGTATTTT.